The 5 T cell receptor beta chains given below trace back to one sample, sequenced in a study of spatial heterogeneity in lung cancer. As for time point: sample taken at primary tumor resection. TCRdb called the 5' RACE reads again in MiXCR, with one record for every CDR3 protein. In the table there are 9,500 to 14,000 distinct CDR3 sequences, 3.7% of which are singletons. The starting material was PBMCs, obtained at surgery. The receptors were sampled from a female donor with early-stage non-small cell lung cancer.

This clonotype was seen many times. The chain has TRBV27 and TRBJ2-7; maybe TRBD2 (5 bases). Germline CDR1 reads MNHEY; CDR2 reads SMNVEV (reference sequence). CDR3 length: 15 residues. Trimming took 4 bases from V and 0 from J, leaving 13 bases between them. This CDR3 reads CASSSRQGSSYEQYF. The CDR3 DNA reads TGTGCCAGCAGTTCCCGACAAGGGAGCTCCTACGAGCAGTACTTC.

This clonotype was counted many times. The chain has TRBV7-9 and TRBJ1-1; 7 positions match TRBD1. Per germline, CDR1 SEHNR and CDR2 FQNEAQ (reference sequence). With 5 bases clipped from V and 5 bases from J, the junction kept 8 bases outside the gene matches. The CDR3 loop spans 14 amino acids. The CDR3 loop is CASSTRQGRTEAFF. The DNA of the CDR3 is TGTGCCAGCAGCACAAGACAGGGTCGAACTGAAGCTTTCTTT.

This clonotype was detected a few times. The rearrangement uses TRBV4-2 and TRBJ1-2, with D possibly matching TRBD1 (5 bases). The CDR3 spans 15 residues. Trimming took off 1 base at V and 0 bases at J, with 9 bases between the two ends. Germline V gives CDR1 LGHNA, CDR2 YNFKEQ. Here the CDR3 DNA reads TGTGCCAGCAGCCAAGCGGGGCAGTCTAACTATGGCTACACCTTC. Translation: CASSQAGQSNYGYTF.

This clonotype was recorded at least ten times. This chain connects TRBV10-2 to TRBJ1-2; no definite D call. CDR3 length: 14 residues. Trimming took 0 bases from V and 8 from J, leaving 13 bases between them. Germline-derived CDR1 and CDR2 are WSHSY and SAAADI. In DNA form, the CDR3 reads TGCGCCAGCAGTGAGTCCAAGGCAAAGGTGGGCTACACCTTC. It specifies CASSESKAKVGYTF.

This clonotype was seen at least ten times. The V call is TRBV7-2, the J call TRBJ2-1, with a tentative D call TRBD2 (6 bases). The CDR3 extends over 15 amino acids. Trimming removed 6 bases at V and 10 bases at J, with 22 bases between. CDR1 is SGHTA, CDR2 FQGNSA, per germline. The CDR3 spells CASSWGRRGSREQFF. The CDR3 DNA is TGTGCCAGCAGTTGGGGGAGGAGGGGCTCCAGAGAGCAGTTCTTC.